The sequence of this T cell receptor (beta chain) was determined in a study of blood T cell repertoires in COVID-19. Sequenced by immunoSEQ multiplex PCR; TCRdb stores in-frame clones only, minus some. Among about 50,000 clones listed, roughly 80% were seen once. The junction had 1 base not matched to a gene; V was cut back by 4 bases and J by 1 base. CDR3 length: 14 residues. The germline V gene encodes CDR1 LGHDT and CDR2 YNNKEL (reference sequence). Participants came from about two dozen US areas, aged roughly 18 to 95 years. The V call is TRBV3-1 (or the pseudogene TRBV3-2), the J call TRBJ2-5; 9 positions agree with TRBD2. This TCR came from a woman in her forties or fifties with acute COVID-19. The material sequenced was PBMCs or T cells enriched from blood (not recorded which). CDR3 coding DNA: TGTGCCAGCAGCCGCGGGGGGGCCCAAGAGACCCAGTACTTC. It codes for CASSRGGAQETQYF.